The text below deals with one T cell receptor (beta chain). Next came a second PCR, run for about 7 to 11 cycles, which used a sample-barcoded 5' primer along with a J-beta primer mix. TCRdb called the 5' RACE reads again in MiXCR, with one record for every CDR3 protein. This table holds approximately 400,000 distinct CDR3 sequences, over 45% found once. This record comes from a study of blood T cells in healthy people across ages. The CDR3 runs to 15 residues. CDR1 and CDR2 (germline): SEHNR, FQNEAQ (reference sequence). This sequence originates from a man between 60 and 75 years old in good health. The sequenced material came from blood. The genes are TRBV7-9 and TRBJ2-4, with 10 bases fitting TRBD1. Gene TRBJ2-7 matches the end of the DNA better, so the J call may be wrong. Written as DNA, the CDR3 is TGTGCCAGCAGCCAAGGAAGACAGGGGGCGGACGAGCAGTACTTC. This translates into CASSQGRQGADEQYF.